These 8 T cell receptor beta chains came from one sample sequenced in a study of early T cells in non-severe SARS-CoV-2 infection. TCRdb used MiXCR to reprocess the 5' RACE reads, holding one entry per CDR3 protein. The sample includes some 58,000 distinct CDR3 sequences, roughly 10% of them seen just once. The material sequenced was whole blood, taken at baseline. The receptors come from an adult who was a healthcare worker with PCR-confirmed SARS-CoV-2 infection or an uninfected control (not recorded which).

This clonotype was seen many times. CDR3 bases: TGCAGTGCTAGAGATCCAGCGGGACAAGAGACCCAGTACTTC. The encoded protein is CSARDPAGQETQYF. The genes are TRBV20-1 and TRBJ2-5; 7 bases line up with TRBD2. In germline, CDR1 is DFQATT, CDR2 SNEGSKA (reference sequence). The V and J ends lost 0 bases and 2 bases, in that order; junction bases with no gene match: 3. CDR3 length: 14 amino acids.

The CDR3 protein is CASSLTGSGGPRDNEQFF. The CDR3 nucleotides are TGTGCCAGCAGCTTGACGGGTAGCGGGGGGCCCCGGGACAATGAGCAGTTCTTC. The chain uses TRBV11-2 and TRBJ2-1; TRBD2 agrees at 10 bases. V lost 3 bases to trimming and J lost 5 bases; unmatched junction nucleotides: 13. The CDR3 runs 18 residues. Germline CDR1 SGHAT, CDR2 FQNNGV. Full variable domain (remainder filled in from reference TRBV11-2 and TRBJ2-1): EAGVAQSPRYKIIEKRQSVAFWCNPISGHATLYWYQQILGQGPKLLIQFQNNGVVDDSQLPKDRFSAERLKGVDSTLKIQPAKLEDSAVYLCASSLTGSGGPRDNEQFFGPGTRLTVL.

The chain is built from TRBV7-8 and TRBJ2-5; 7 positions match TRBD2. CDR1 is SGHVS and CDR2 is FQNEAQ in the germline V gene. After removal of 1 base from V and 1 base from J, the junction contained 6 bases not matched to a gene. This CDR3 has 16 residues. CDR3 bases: TGTGCCAGCAGCTTAGTACGGGGACTACTCCAAGAGACCCAGTACTTC. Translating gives CASSLVRGLLQETQYF.

The CDR3 nucleotides read TGTGCCAGCAGCGTAGAGGGGAGCACCGGGGAGCTGTTTTTT. Protein: CASSVEGSTGELFF. The V and J genes are TRBV9 and TRBJ2-2, with D perhaps TRBD1 or TRBD2 (5 bases each). The germline V gene encodes CDR1 SGDLS and CDR2 YYNGEE. The CDR3 runs to 14 residues. The V end lost 0 bases, the J end lost 4 bases, and 7 bases lay between the germline ends.

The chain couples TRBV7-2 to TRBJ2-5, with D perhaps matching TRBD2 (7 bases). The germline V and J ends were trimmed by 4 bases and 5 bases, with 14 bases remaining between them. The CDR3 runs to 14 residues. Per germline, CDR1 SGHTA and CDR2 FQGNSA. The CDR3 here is CASSSGGGSETQYF. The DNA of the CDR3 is TGTGCCAGCAGCTCGGGGGGCGGATCGGAGACCCAGTACTTC.

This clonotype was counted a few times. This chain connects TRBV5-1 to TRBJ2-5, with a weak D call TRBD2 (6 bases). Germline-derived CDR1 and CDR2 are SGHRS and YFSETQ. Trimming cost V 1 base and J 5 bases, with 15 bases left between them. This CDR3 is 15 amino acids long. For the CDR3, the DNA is TGCGCCAGCAGCTTGAGGGACTCAGGCTTTGAGACCCAGTACTTC. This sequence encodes CASSLRDSGFETQYF.

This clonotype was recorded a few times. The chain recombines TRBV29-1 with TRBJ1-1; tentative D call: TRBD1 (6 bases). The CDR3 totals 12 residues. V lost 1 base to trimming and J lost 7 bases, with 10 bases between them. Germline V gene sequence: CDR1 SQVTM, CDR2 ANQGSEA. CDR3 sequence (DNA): TGCAGCGTTGAAGTGGACAGCGATGAAGCTTTCTTT. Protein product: CSVEVDSDEAFF.

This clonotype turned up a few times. The CDR3 nucleotides read TGTGCCAGCTCACCAAGTGCCCAAGAGACCCAGTACTTC. It encodes CASSPSAQETQYF. The V call is TRBV18, the J call TRBJ2-5; D remains ambiguous. Trimming left V 2 bases short and J 1 base short, with 5 bases between. Looked up from germline, CDR1 is KGHSH and CDR2 is LQKENI. This CDR3 is 13 amino acids long.